The subject of this entry is one T cell receptor beta chain. This clonotype was observed many times. Its antigen has not been determined. Base qualities are not recorded, but no much larger clone differs from it by a single base. Trimming costs V 3 bases and J 6 bases, and their ends lie 5 bases apart. There are 11 amino acids in the CDR3, from cysteine to phenylalanine inclusive. Just CDR3 DNA is preserved here, 33 bases in frame from base 1. Library preparation used PCR. This sample was sequenced with an Illumina HiSeq 2500. TCR library preparation used molecular barcoding, with unique molecular identifiers applied to normalize quantification of the TCRbeta repertoire. TCRdb reprocessed the public reads (quality trimming at Q25 with fastp, clone calling with MiXCR) and kept in-frame beta chains. Rows with one shared CDR3 protein collapse into an entry with the most common genes and DNA. The sample table shows around 500,000 distinct CDR3 sequences, and approximately 13% are seen once. The top ten clones comprise around 6.1% of the sample.

The sample originates from a study of T-cell reconstitution after alpha-beta-depleted transplantation in children (TCRdb year 2016). Regarding the study in general: Using TCR repertoire profiling, the study followed T-cell immune reconstitution in a quantitative way in children after TCRalphabeta/CD19-depleted allogeneic hematopoietic cell transplantation.

The chain employs TRBV12-3 or TRBV12-4 and TRBJ1-1, and the D gene may be TRBD1, 5 bases matching. The TCR was taken from a human donor who donated a stem cell graft to a child with combined immunodeficiency. This specimen was PBMCs from the stem cell graft donor, taken from the stem cell graft. The CDR3: CASSLTAEAFF. The DNA sequence is given as TGTGCCAGCAGTTTGACAGCTGAAGCTTTCTTT.